This T cell receptor (beta chain) came from a study of T cells in Graves' hyperthyroidism and ophthalmopathy. This clonotype was seen at least ten times. Its antigen is still unknown. The CDR3 regions of TCR beta were amplified from RNA transcripts. The HTBI primer set served for first-round RT-PCR of the TCR CDR3. TCRdb redid the calling of the multiplex PCR reads with MiXCR, one entry per CDR3 protein. The sample includes 350,000 to 400,000 distinct CDR3 sequences, 19% of them seen just once. The CDR3 totals 12 residues. The ends were cut back, 5 bases at V and 5 bases at J, with 10 bases in the middle. Study results and caveats: Clonotypes that were expanded in thyroid above 0.001 mostly appeared in blood too.

The origin of this receptor is a woman aged 18 to 35 with Graves' hyperthyroidism. The genes are TRBV12-3 or TRBV12-4 and TRBJ2-7; D is possibly TRBD1 (5 bases). The sequencing input was blood. Here the CDR3 DNA reads TGTGCCAGCAGTGACGCCAGGGACGAGCAGTACTTC. Translating it yields CASSDARDEQYF.